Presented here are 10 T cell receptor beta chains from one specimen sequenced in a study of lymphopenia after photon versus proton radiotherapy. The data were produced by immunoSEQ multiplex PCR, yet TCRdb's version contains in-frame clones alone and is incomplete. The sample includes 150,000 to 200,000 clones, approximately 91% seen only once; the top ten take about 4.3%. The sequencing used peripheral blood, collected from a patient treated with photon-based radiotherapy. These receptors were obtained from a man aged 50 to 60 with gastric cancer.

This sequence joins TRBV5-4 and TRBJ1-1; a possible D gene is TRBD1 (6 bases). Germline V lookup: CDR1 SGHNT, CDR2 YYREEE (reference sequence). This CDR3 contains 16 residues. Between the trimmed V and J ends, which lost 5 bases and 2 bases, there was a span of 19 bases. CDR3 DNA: TGTGCCAGCAGGTCACTTACAGGGTCGATCAACACTGAAGCTTTCTTT. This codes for CASRSLTGSINTEAFF.

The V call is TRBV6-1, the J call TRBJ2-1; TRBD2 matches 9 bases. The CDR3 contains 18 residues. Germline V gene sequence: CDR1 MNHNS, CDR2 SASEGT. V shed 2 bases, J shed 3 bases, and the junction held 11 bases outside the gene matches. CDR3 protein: CASSEQPPTSGIYNEQFF. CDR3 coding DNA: TGTGCCAGCAGTGAACAGCCACCGACTAGCGGAATCTACAATGAGCAGTTCTTC.

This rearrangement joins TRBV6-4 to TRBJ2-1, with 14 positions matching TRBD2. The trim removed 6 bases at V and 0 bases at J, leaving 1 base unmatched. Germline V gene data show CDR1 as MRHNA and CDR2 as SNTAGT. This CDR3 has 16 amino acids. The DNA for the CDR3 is TGTGCCAGCAGAGGGACTAGCGGGAGCTCCTACAATGAGCAGTTCTTC. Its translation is CASRGTSGSSYNEQFF.

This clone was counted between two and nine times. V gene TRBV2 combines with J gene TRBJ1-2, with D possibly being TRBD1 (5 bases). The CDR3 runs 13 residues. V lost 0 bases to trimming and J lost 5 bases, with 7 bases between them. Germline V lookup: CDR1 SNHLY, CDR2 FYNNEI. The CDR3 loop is CASSEAEGYGYTF. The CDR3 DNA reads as TGTGCCAGCAGTGAAGCGGAGGGGTATGGCTACACCTTC.

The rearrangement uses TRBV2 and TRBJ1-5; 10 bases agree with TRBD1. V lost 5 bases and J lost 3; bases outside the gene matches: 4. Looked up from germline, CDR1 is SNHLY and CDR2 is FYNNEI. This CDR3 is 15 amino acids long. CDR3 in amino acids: CASSRDRGLNQPQHF. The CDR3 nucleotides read TGTGCCAGCAGTCGGGACAGGGGACTCAATCAGCCCCAGCATTTT.

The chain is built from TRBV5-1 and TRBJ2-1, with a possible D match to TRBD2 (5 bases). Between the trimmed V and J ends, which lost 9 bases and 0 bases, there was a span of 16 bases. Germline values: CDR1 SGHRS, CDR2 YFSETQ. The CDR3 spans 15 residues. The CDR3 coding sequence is TGCGCCACCCAGAGAGGGCCGAGCTCCTACAATGAGCAGTTCTTC. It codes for CATQRGPSSYNEQFF. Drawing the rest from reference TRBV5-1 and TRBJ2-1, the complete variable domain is KAGVTQTPRYLIKTRGQQVTLSCSPISGHRSVSWYQQTPGQGLQFLFEYFSETQRNKGNFPGRFSGRQFSNSRSEMNVSTLELGDSALYLCATQRGPSSYNEQFFGPGTRLTVL.

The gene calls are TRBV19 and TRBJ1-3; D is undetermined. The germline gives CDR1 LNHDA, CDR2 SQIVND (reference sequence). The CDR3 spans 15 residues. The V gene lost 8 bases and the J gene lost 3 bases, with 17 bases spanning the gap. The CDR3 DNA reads TGTGCCAGTTGTCCTCGGGCGGCAGGTGGAAACACCATATATTTT. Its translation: CASCPRAAGGNTIYF. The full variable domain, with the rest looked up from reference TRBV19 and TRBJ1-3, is DGGITQSPKYLFRKEGQNVTLSCEQNLNHDAMYWYRQDPGQGLRLIYYSQIVNDFQKGDIAEGYSVSREKKESFPLTVTSAQKNPTAFYLCASCPRAAGGNTIYFGEGSWLTVV.

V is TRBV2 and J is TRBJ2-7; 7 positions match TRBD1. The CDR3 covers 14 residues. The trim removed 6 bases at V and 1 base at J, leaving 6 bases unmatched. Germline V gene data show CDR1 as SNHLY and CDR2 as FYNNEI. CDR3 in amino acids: CASRDRLTSYEQYF. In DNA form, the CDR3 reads TGTGCCAGCAGGGACAGGCTTACTTCCTACGAGCAGTACTTC.

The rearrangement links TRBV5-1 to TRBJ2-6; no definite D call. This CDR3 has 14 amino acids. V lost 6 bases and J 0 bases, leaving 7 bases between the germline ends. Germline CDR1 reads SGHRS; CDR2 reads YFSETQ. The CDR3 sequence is CASMPSSGANVLTF. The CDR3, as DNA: TGCGCCAGCATGCCGAGCTCTGGGGCCAACGTCCTGACTTTC. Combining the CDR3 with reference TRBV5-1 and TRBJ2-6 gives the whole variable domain KAGVTQTPRYLIKTRGQQVTLSCSPISGHRSVSWYQQTPGQGLQFLFEYFSETQRNKGNFPGRFSGRQFSNSRSEMNVSTLELGDSALYLCASMPSSGANVLTFGAGSRLTVL.

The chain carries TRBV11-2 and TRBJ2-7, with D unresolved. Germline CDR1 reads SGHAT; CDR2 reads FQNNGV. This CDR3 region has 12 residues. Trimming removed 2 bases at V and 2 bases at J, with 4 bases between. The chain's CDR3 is CASSLSTYEQYF. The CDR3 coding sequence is TGTGCCAGCAGCTTAAGCACCTACGAGCAGTACTTC. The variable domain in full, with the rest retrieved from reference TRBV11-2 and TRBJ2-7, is EAGVAQSPRYKIIEKRQSVAFWCNPISGHATLYWYQQILGQGPKLLIQFQNNGVVDDSQLPKDRFSAERLKGVDSTLKIQPAKLEDSAVYLCASSLSTYEQYFGPGTRLTVT.